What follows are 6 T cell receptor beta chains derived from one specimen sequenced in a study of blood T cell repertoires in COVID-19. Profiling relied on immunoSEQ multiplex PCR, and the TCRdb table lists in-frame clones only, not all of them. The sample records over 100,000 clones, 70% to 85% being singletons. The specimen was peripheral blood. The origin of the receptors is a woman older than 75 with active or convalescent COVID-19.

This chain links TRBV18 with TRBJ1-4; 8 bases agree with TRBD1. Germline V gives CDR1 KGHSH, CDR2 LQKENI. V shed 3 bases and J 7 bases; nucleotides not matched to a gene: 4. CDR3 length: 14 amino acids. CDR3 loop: CASSPDRGGEKLFF. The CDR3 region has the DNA TGTGCCAGCTCACCCGACAGGGGAGGTGAAAAACTGTTTTTT.

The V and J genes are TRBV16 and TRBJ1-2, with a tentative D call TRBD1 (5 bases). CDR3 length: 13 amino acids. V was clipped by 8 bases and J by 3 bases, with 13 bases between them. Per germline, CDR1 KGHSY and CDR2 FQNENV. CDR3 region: CASAGLLYYGYTF. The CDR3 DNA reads TGTGCCAGCGCAGGGCTCCTCTACTATGGCTACACCTTC.

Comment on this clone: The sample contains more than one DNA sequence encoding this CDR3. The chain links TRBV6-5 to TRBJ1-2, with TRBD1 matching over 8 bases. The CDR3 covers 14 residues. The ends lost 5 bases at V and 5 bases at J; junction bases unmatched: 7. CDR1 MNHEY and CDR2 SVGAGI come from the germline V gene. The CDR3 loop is CASSPGQGGYGYTF. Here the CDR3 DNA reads TGTGCCAGCAGTCCCGGACAGGGAGGGTATGGCTACACCTTC.

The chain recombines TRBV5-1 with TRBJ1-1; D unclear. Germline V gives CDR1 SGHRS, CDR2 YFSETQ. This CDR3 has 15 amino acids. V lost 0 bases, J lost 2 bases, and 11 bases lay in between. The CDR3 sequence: CASSLVSGENTEAFF. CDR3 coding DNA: TGCGCCAGCAGCTTGGTTTCCGGAGAAAACACTGAAGCTTTCTTT.

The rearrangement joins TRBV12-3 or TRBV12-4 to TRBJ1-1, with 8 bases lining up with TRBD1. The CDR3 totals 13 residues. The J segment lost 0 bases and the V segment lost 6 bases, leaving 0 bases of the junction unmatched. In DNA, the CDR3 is TGTGCCAGCAGGGGACAGGTGAACACTGAAGCTTTCTTT. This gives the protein CASRGQVNTEAFF.

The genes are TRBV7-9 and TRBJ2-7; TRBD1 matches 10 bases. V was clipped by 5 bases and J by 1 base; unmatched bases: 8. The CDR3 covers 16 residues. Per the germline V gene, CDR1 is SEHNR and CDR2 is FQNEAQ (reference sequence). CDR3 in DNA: TGTGCCAGCAGCCAATCGGGGACAGGGGTTTCCTACGAGCAGTACTTC. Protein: CASSQSGTGVSYEQYF. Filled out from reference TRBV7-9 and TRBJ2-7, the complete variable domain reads DTGVSQNPRHKITKRGQNVTFRCDPISEHNRLYWYRQTLGQGPEFLTYFQNEAQLEKSRLLSDRFSAERPKGSFSTLEIQRTEQGDSAMYLCASSQSGTGVSYEQYFGPGTRLTVT.